The present T cell receptor beta chain was sequenced within a study of T cell repertoires in cytomegalovirus infection. Overall study context: Carrying CMV and the relevant HLA type showed in public TCR beta signatures.

The table lists this clonotype with a few counts. The CDR3 length is 16 residues. V trimming: 2 bases; J trimming: 2 bases; junction bases outside the gene matches: 6. MiXCR was run by TCRdb on the reads, yielding one entry per CDR3 protein. Of approximately 170,000 distinct CDR3 sequences in the sample, 14% were seen once. The chain links TRBV12-3 or TRBV12-4 to TRBJ2-1, with 7 bases that match TRBD1. The sample comprised PBMCs. The sequence derives from a human donor in good health (CMV status not recorded). Some clones in this sample may be carry-over from other donors' samples. The CDR3 bases are TGTGCCAGCAGTTTATTACCTCAGGGGGCCTACAATGAGCAGTTCTTC. Translated: CASSLLPQGAYNEQFF.